This T cell receptor beta chain comes out of a study of T cell responses to AZD1222 COVID-19 vaccine. The repertoire was sequenced with immunoSEQ multiplex PCR; TCRdb's copy has only in-frame clones and lacks some. Counted here are about 170,000 clones, around 94% occurring once; the ten biggest clones make up around 2.6%. Study conclusions and caveats: Spike-specific TCR repertoires showed rising breadth and depth after two AZD1222 doses. In a largely white British group with more females than males, clonal diversity was possibly underestimated.

This CDR3 spans 13 amino acids. V lost 3 bases and J 4 bases, leaving 7 bases between the germline ends. Germline V gene sequence: CDR1 SGHAT, CDR2 FQNNGV. The sample holds one count of this clone. No antigen is known for it. Here the sequenced sample was peripheral blood, taken on day 0 of AZD1222 vaccination. This sequence originates from an adult in good health. The rearrangement uses TRBV11-2 and TRBJ1-3; D unresolved. The DNA for the CDR3 is TGTGCCAGCAGCTTCTCCGAGGGAAACACCATATATTTT. It codes for CASSFSEGNTIYF.